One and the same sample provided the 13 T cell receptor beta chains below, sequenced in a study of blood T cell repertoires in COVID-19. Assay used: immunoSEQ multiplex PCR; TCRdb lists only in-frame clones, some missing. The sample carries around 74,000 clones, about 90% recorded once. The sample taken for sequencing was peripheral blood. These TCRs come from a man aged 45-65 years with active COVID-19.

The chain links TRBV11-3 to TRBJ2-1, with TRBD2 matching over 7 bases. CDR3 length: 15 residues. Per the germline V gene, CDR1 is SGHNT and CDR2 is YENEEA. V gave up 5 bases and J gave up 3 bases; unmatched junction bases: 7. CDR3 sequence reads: CASSPHLADYNEQFF. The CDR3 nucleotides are TGTGCCAGCAGCCCCCACCTAGCGGACTACAATGAGCAGTTCTTC.

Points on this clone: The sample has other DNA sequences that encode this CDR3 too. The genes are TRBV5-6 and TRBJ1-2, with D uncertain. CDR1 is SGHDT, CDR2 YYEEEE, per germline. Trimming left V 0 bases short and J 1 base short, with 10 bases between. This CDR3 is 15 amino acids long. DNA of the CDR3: TGTGCCAGCAGCTTGGAAAGCGGCTTTAACTATGGCTACACCTTC. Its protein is CASSLESGFNYGYTF.

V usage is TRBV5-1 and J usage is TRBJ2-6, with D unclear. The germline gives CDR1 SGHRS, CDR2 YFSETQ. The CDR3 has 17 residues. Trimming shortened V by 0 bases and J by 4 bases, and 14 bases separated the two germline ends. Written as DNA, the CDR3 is TGCGCCAGCAGCTTGGCGAACGGGTCGGCAGGGGCCAACGTCCTGACTTTC. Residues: CASSLANGSAGANVLTF.

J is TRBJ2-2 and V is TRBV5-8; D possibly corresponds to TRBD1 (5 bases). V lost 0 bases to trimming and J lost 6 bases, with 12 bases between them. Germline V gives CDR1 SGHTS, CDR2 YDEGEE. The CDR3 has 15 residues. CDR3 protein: CASSLALQGPGELFF. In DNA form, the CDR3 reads TGTGCCAGCAGCTTGGCTTTGCAGGGTCCCGGGGAGCTGTTTTTT.

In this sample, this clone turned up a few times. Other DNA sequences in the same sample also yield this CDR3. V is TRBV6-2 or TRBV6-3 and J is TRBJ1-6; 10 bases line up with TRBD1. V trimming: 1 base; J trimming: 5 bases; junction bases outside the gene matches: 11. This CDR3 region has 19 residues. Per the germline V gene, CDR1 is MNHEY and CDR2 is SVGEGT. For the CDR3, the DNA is TGTGCCAGCAGTTACTTTGTCCGGGACAGGGGTATGGATAATTCACCCCTCCACTTT. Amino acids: CASSYFVRDRGMDNSPLHF.

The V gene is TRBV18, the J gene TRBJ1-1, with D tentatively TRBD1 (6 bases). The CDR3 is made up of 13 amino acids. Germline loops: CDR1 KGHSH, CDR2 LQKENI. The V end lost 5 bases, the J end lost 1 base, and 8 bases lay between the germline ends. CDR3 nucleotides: TGTGCCAGCTCAGGACAGAAGAACACTGAAGCTTTCTTT. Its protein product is CASSGQKNTEAFF. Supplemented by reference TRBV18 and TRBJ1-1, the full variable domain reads NAGVMQNPRHLVRRRGQEARLRCSPMKGHSHVYWYRQLPEEGLKFMVYLQKENIIDESGMPKERFSAEFPKEGPSILRIQQVVRGDSAAYFCASSGQKNTEAFFGQGTRLTVV.

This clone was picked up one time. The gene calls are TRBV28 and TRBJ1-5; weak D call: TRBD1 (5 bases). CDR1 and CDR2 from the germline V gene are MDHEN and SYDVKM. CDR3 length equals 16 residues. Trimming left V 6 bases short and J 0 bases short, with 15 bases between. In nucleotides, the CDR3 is TGTGCCAGCAGCCCCGGGGGACGGGATAGCAATCAGCCCCAGCATTTT. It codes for CASSPGGRDSNQPQHF.

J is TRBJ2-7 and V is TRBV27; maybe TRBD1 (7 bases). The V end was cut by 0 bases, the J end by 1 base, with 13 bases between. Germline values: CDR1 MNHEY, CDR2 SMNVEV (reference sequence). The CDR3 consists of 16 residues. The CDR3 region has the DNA TGTGCCAGCAGTTTATCGGCGGGGACAGTATCCTACGAGCAGTACTTC. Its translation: CASSLSAGTVSYEQYF.

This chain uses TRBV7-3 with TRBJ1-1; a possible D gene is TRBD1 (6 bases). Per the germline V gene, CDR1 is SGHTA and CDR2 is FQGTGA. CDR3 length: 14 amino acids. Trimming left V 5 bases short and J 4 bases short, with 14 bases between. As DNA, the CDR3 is TGTGCCAGCAGCCCACAGGGTGGTGGCACTGAAGCTTTCTTT. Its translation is CASSPQGGGTEAFF.

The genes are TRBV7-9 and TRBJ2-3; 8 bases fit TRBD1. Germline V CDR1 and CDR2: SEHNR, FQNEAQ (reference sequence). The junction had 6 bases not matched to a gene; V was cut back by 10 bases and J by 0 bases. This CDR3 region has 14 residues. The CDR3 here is CATSGTGSTDTQYF. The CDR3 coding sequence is TGTGCCACTTCCGGGACAGGAAGCACAGATACGCAGTATTTT.

The CDR3 sequence is CASSEIGGREKLFF. In nucleotides, the CDR3 is TGTGCCAGCAGTGAAATCGGAGGCAGGGAAAAACTGTTTTTT. This sequence joins TRBV6-1 and TRBJ1-4; the D is unclear. The germline V and J ends were trimmed by 2 bases and 8 bases, with 12 bases remaining between them. The germline gives CDR1 MNHNS, CDR2 SASEGT. This CDR3 has 14 residues.

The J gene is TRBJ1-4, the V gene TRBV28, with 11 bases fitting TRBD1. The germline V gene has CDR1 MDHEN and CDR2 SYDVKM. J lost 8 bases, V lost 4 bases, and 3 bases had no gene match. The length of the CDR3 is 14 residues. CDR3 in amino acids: CASSSDRGREKLFF. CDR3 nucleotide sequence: TGTGCCAGCAGTTCGGACAGGGGGCGGGAAAAACTGTTTTTT.

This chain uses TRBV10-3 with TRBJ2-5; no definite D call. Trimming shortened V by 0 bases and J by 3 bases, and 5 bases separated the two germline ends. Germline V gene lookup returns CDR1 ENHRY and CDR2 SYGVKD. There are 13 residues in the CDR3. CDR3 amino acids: CAISESPEETQYF. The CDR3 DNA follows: TGTGCCATCAGTGAGTCGCCGGAAGAGACCCAGTACTTC.